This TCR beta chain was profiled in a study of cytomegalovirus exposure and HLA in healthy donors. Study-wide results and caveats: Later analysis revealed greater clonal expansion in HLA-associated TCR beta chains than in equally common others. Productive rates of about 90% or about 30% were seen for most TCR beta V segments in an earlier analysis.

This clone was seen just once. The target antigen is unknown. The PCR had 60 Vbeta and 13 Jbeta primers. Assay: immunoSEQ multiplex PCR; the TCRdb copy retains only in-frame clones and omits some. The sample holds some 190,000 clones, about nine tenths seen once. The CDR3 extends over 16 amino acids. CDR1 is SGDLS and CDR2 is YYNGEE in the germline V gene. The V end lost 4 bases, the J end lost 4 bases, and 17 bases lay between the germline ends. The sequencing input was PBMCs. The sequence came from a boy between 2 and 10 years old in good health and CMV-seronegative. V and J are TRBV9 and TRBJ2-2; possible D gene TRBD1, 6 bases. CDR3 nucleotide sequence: TGTGCCAGCAGCCCCCGGTCCACCAGGGGCACCGGGGAGCTGTTTTTT. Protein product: CASSPRSTRGTGELFF.